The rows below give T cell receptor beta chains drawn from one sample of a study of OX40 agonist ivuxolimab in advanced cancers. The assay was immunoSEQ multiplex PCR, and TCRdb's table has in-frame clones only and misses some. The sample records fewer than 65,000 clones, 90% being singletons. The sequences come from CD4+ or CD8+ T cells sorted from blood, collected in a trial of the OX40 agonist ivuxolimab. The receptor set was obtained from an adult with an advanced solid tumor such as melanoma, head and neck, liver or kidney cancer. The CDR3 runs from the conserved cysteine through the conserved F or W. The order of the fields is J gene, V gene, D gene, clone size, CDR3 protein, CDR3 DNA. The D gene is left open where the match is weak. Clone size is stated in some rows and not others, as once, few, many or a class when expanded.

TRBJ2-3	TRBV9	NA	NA	CASSVVSADTQYF	TGTGCCAGCAGCGTAGTTTCGGCAGATACGCAGTATTTT
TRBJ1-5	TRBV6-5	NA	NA	CASSSAYGGNNQPQHF	TGTGCCAGCAGTTCCGCCTATGGGGGAAATAATCAGCCCCAGCATTTT
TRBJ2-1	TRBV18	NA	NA	CASSPPGVGEQFF	TGTGCCAGCTCACCACCCGGGGTGGGTGAGCAGTTCTTC
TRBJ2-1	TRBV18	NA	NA	CASSIRDTYNEQFF	TGTGCCAGCTCAATTAGGGACACTTACAATGAGCAGTTCTTC
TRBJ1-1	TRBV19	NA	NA	CASLGGFEAFF	TGTGCCAGCCTTGGGGGGTTTGAGGCTTTCTTT
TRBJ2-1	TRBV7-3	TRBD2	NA	CASSPLAGGPGEQFF	TGTGCCAGCAGCCCACTAGCGGGAGGGCCGGGTGAGCAGTTCTTC
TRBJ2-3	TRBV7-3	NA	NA	CASNPGQSTDTQYF	TGTGCCAGCAATCCTGGCCAAAGCACAGATACGCAGTATTTT
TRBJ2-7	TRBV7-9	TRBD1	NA	CASSPGGQSYEQYF	TGTGCCAGCAGCCCAGGGGGCCAGTCCTACGAGCAGTACTTC
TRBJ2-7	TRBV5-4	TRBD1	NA	CASSLSGTGLSEQYF	TGTGCCAGCAGCTTGTCCGGGACAGGGCTAAGCGAGCAGTACTTC
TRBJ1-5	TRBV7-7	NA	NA	CASSLAVDQPQHF	TGTGCTAGCAGCTTAGCAGTAGATCAGCCCCAGCATTTT
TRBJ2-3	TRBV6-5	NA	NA	CASSYSNTDTQYF	TGTGCCAGCAGTTACTCCAACACAGATACGCAGTATTTT
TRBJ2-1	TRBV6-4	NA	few	CASSDGNRVNEQFF	TGTGCCAGCAGTGACGGGAACAGGGTCAATGAGCAGTTCTTC
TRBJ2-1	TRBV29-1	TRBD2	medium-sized	CSVDTSGGGGQQFF	TGCAGCGTGGACACTAGCGGGGGCGGAGGGCAGCAGTTCTTC
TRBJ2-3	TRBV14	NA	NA	CASSRGRAATDTQYF	TGTGCCAGCAGCCGCGGACGGGCGGCCACAGATACGCAGTATTTT
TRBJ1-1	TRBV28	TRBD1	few	CASSPRQGAYTEAFF	TGTGCCAGCAGTCCTCGACAGGGGGCTTACACTGAAGCTTTCTTT
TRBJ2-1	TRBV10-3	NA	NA	CAISALTGNEQFF	TGTGCCATCAGTGCCCTAACAGGGAATGAGCAGTTCTTC
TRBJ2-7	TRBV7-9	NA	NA	CASSLNMAGTNLVSEQYF	TGTGCCAGCAGCTTAAATATGGCGGGGACGAACCTTGTCTCCGAGCAGTACTTC
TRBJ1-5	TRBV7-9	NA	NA	CASSGAYSNQPQHF	TGTGCCAGCAGCGGAGCCTATAGCAATCAGCCCCAGCATTTT
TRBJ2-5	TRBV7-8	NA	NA	CASRRNQETQYF	TGTGCCAGCCGAAGGAACCAAGAGACCCAGTACTTC
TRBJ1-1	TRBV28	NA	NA	CASSLQWKGINTEAFF	TGTGCCAGCAGTTTGCAATGGAAGGGCATCAACACTGAAGCTTTCTTT
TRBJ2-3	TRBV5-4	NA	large	CASSWDTPGTDTQYF	TGTGCCAGCAGTTGGGACACCCCTGGCACAGATACGCAGTATTTT
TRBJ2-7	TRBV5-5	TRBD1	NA	CASSAQGAVYEQYF	TGTGCCAGCAGCGCACAGGGGGCGGTCTACGAGCAGTACTTC
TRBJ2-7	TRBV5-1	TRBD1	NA	CATSETGIYEQYF	TGCGCCACCTCGGAGACAGGGATCTACGAGCAGTACTTC
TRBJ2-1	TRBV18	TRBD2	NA	CASSPPGLATNEQFF	TGTGCCAGCTCACCCCCGGGACTAGCAACCAATGAGCAGTTCTTC
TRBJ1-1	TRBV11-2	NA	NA	CASSLDRRITEAFF	TGTGCCAGCAGCTTAGATCGGAGGATAACTGAAGCTTTCTTT
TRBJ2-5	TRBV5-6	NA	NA	CASSMEGGRETQYF	TGTGCCAGCAGCATGGAGGGAGGTCGAGAGACCCAGTACTTC
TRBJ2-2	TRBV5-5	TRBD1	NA	CASSFRDRGFPGELFF	TGTGCCAGCAGCTTCCGGGACAGGGGGTTTCCCGGGGAGCTGTTTTTT
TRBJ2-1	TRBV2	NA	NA	CASRGASSYNEQFF	TGTGCCAGCAGGGGTGCGAGCTCCTACAATGAGCAGTTCTTC
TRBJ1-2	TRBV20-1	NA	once	CSASRGYTF	TGCAGTGCAAGCCGTGGCTACACCTTC
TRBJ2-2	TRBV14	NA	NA	CASSQGRNTGELFF	TGTGCCAGCAGCCAAGGACGGAACACCGGGGAGCTGTTTTTT
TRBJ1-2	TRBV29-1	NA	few	CSVEGQYYGYTF	TGCAGCGTTGAAGGCCAATACTATGGCTACACCTTC
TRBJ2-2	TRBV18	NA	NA	CASSPLVETNTGELFF	TGTGCCAGCTCACCTCTTGTGGAGACGAACACCGGGGAGCTGTTTTTT
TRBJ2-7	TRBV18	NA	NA	CASSTAGSGSAHEQYF	TGTGCCAGCTCAACCGCAGGGAGTGGGAGCGCCCACGAGCAGTACTTC
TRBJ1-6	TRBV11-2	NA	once	CASSLGGIGSPLHF	TGTGCCAGCAGCTTAGGGGGGATCGGTTCACCCCTCCACTTT
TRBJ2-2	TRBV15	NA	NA	CATSGRQNTGELFF	TGTGCCACCAGCGGACGACAAAACACCGGGGAGCTGTTTTTT
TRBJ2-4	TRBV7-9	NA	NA	CASSAIVERGTIQYF	TGTGCCAGCAGCGCCATCGTTGAGAGGGGAACCATTCAGTACTTC
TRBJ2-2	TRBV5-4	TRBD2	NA	CASSSLAGGSSGELFF	TGTGCCAGCAGCTCCCTAGCGGGGGGATCCTCCGGGGAGCTGTTTTTT
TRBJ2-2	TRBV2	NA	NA	CASSEVSVWGNLNTGELFF	TGTGCCAGCAGTGAAGTTTCGGTTTGGGGAAACCTAAACACCGGGGAGCTGTTTTTT
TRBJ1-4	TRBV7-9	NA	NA	CASSMDWTTNEKLFF	TGTGCCAGCAGCATGGACTGGACAACAAATGAAAAACTGTTTTTT
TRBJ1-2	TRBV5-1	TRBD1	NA	CASSLGDRIYGYTF	TGCGCCAGCAGCTTGGGGGACAGGATATATGGCTACACCTTC
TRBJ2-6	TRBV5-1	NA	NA	CASSLADSGANVLTF	TGCGCCAGCAGCTTGGCGGACTCTGGGGCCAACGTCCTGACTTTC
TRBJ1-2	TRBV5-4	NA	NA	CASSLGNTGSYGYTF	TGTGCCAGCAGCTTGGGAAATACAGGATCCTATGGCTACACCTTC